This TCR beta chain comes out of a study of T cell changes during pregnancy in multiple sclerosis. J gave up 8 bases and V 0 bases, and 4 bases lay outside the gene matches. Germline CDR1 reads SGDLS; CDR2 reads YYNGEE. The CDR3 runs 14 residues. TCRdb's table, derived via immunoSEQ multiplex PCR, lists solely in-frame clones and lacks some. The table records about 51,000 clones, 85% to 95% of them present only once. Source: CD4+ T cells from peripheral blood mononuclear cells, taken in the second trimester of pregnancy. V gene TRBV9 combines with J gene TRBJ1-4; 7 bases line up with TRBD1. The source is a female donor with multiple sclerosis, enrolled in a pregnancy study. CDR3 DNA: TGTGCCAGCAGCGTAGGAGGGGGCCGAGAAAAACTGTTTTTT. It yields the protein CASSVGGGREKLFF.